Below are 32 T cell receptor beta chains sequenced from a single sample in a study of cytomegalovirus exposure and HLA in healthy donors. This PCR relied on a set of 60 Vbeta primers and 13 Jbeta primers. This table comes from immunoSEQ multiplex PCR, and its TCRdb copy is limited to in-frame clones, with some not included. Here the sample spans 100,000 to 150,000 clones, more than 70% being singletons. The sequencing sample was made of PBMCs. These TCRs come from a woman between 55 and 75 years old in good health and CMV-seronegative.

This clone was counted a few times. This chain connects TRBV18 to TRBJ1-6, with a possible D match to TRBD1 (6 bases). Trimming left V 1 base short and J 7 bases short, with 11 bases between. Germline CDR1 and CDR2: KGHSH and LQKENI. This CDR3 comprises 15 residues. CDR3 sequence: CASSPQGELNSPLHF. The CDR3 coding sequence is TGTGCCAGCTCACCACAGGGGGAACTAAATTCACCCCTCCACTTT.

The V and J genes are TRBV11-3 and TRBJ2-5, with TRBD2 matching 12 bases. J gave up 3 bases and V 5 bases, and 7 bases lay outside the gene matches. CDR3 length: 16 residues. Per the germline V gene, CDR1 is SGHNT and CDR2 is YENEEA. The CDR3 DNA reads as TGTGCCAGCAGCAAACGGGGACTAGCGGGCGAAGAGACCCAGTACTTC. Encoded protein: CASSKRGLAGEETQYF.

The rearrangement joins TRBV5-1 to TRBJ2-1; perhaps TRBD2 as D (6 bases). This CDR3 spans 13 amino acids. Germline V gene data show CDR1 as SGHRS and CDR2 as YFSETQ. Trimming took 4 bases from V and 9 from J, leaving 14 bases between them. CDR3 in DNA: TGCGCCAGCAGCCTCGTCCTCGGGGGTGAGCAGTTCTTC. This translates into CASSLVLGGEQFF.

The CDR3 region is CASSPPGHSSYEQYF. The CDR3 bases are TGTGCCAGCAGTCCCCCAGGACACAGCTCCTACGAGCAGTACTTC. The chain is built from TRBV27 and TRBJ2-7; maybe TRBD1 (5 bases). The CDR3 covers 15 residues. The germline V gene has CDR1 MNHEY and CDR2 SMNVEV (reference sequence). V lost 5 bases, J lost 0 bases, and 14 bases lay in between.

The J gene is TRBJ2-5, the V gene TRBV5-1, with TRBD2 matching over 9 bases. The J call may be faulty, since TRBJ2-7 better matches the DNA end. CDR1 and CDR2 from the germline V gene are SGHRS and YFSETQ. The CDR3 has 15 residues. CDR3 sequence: CASSRDSGSSYEQYF. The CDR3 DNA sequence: TGCGCCAGCAGCAGGGATAGCGGGAGCTCCTACGAGCAGTACTTC.

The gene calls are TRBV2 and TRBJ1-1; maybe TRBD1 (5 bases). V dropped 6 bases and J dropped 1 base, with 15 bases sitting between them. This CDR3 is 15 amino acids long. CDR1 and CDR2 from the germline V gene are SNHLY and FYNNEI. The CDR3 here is CASRSGRAKNTEAFF. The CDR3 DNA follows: TGTGCCAGCAGATCTGGCAGGGCGAAGAACACTGAAGCTTTCTTT.

CDR3 sequence: CASSQDYPRTVSTNIQYF. CDR3 nucleotides: TGCGCCAGCAGCCAAGATTACCCTAGGACAGTGTCCACAAACATTCAGTACTTC. The V and J genes are TRBV4-1 and TRBJ2-4, with TRBD1 as a possible D gene (6 bases). With 0 bases removed from V and 6 bases from J, the gap between germline ends came to 21 bases. CDR1 is MGHRA, CDR2 YSYEKL, per germline. CDR3 length equals 18 residues.

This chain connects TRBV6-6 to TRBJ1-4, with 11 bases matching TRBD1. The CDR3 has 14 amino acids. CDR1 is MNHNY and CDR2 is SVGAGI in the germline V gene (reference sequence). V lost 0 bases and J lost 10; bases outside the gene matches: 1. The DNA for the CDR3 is TGTGCCAGCAGTTACTCTGGGACAGGGGGAAAACTGTTTTTT. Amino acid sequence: CASSYSGTGGKLFF.

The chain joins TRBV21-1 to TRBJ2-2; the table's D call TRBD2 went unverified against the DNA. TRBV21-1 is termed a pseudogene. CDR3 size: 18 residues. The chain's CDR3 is CASSKREGLAGCAGELFF. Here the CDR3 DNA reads TGTGCCAGCAGCAAACGAGAGGGTCTAGCGGGATGTGCCGGGGAGCTGTTTTTT.

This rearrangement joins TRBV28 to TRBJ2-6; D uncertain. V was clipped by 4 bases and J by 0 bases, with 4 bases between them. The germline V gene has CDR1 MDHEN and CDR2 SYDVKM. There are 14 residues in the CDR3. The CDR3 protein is CASSSVSGANVLTF. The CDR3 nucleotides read TGTGCCAGCAGTTCGGTCTCTGGGGCCAACGTCCTGACTTTC.

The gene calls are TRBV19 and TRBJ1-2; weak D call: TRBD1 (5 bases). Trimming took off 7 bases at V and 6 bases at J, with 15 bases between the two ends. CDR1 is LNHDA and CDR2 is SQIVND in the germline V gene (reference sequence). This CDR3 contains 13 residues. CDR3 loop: CASNIRRGDGYTF. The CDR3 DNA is TGTGCCAGTAACATAAGGAGGGGCGATGGCTACACCTTC.

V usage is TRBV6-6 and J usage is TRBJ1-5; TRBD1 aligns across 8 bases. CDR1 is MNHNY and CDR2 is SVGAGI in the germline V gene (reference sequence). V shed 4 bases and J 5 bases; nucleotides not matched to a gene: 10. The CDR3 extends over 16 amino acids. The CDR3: CASSSQDRAGYQPQHF. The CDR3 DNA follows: TGTGCCAGCAGTTCCCAGGACAGGGCCGGTTATCAGCCCCAGCATTTT.

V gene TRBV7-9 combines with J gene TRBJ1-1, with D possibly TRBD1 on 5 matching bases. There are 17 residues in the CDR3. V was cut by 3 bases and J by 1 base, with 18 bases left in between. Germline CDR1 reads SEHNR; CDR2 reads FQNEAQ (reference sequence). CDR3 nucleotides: TGTGCCAGCAGCTTCCCAGGGTCCTTTGTCACGAACACTGAAGCTTTCTTT. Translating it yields CASSFPGSFVTNTEAFF.

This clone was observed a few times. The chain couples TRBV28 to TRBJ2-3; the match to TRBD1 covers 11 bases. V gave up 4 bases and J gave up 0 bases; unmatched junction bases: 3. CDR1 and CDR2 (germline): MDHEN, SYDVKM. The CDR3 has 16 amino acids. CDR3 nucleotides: TGTGCCAGCAGTTGGGGACAGGGGGGTAGCACAGATACGCAGTATTTT. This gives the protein CASSWGQGGSTDTQYF.

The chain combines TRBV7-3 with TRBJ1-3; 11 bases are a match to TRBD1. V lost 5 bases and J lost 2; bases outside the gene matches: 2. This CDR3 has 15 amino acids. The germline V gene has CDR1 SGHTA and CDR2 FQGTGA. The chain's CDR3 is CASSRTGGAGNTIYF. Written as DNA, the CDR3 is TGTGCCAGCAGCCGGACAGGGGGCGCTGGAAACACCATATATTTT. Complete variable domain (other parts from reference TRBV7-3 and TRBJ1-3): GAGVSQTPSNKVTEKGKYVELRCDPISGHTALYWYRQSLGQGPEFLIYFQGTGAADDSGLPNDRFFAVRPEGSVSTLKIQRTERGDSAVYLCASSRTGGAGNTIYFGEGSWLTVV.

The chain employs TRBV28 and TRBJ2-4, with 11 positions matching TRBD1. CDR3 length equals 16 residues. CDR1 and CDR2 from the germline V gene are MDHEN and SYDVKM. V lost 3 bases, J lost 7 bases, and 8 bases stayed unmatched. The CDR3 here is CASSFSWGQGGNIQYF. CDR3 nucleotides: TGTGCCAGCAGTTTTTCTTGGGGACAGGGGGGGAACATTCAGTACTTC.

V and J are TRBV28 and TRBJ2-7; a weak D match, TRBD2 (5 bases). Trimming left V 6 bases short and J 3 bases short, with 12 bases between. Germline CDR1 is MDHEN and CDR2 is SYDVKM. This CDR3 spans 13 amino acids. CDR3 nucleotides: TGTGCCAGCAGCTCCGGGGTGGGCTACGAGCAGTACTTC. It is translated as CASSSGVGYEQYF.

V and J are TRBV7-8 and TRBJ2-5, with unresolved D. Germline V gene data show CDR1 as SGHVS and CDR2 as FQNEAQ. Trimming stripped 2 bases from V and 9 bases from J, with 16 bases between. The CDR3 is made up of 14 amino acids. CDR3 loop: CASSLNSLKAAQYF. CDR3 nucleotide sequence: TGTGCCAGCAGCTTAAATAGCCTTAAGGCGGCCCAGTACTTC.

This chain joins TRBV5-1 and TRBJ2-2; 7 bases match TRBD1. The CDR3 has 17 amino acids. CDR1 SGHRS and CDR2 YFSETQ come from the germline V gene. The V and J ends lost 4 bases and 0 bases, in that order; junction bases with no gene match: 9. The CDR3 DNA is TGCGCCAGCAGCCCGACCCCCGGGACAGCGAACACCGGGGAGCTGTTTTTT. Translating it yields CASSPTPGTANTGELFF.

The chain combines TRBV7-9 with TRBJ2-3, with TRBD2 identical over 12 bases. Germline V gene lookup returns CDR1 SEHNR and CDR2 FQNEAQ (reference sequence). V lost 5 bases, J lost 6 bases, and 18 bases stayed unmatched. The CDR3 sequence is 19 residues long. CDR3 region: CASSSSRLAGESKVDTQYF. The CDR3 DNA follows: TGTGCCAGCAGCAGCAGCCGACTAGCGGGAGAGTCAAAGGTGGATACGCAGTATTTT. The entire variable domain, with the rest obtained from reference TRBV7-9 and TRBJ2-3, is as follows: DTGVSQNPRHKITKRGQNVTFRCDPISEHNRLYWYRQTLGQGPEFLTYFQNEAQLEKSRLLSDRFSAERPKGSFSTLEIQRTEQGDSAMYLCASSSSRLAGESKVDTQYFGPGTRLTVL.

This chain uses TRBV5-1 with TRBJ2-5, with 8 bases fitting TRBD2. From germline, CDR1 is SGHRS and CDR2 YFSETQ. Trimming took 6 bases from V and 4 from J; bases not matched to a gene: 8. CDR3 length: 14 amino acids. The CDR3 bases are TGCGCCAGCAACCCCGGGGGGGCGCCAGAGACCCAGTACTTC. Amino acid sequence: CASNPGGAPETQYF.

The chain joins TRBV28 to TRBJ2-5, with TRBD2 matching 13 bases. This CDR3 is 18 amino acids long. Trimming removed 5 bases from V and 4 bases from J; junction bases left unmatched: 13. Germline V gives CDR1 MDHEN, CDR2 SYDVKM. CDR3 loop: CASSPGLAGPEVGETQYF. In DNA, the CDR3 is TGTGCCAGCAGTCCGGGACTAGCGGGACCAGAGGTAGGAGAGACCCAGTACTTC.

This chain's CDR3 is CASSGGLAGYGEQFF. CDR3 bases: TGTGCCAGCAGTGGGGGACTAGCGGGATATGGTGAGCAGTTCTTC. V usage is TRBV2 and J usage is TRBJ2-1, with TRBD2 matching 13 bases. The V and J ends lost 4 bases and 9 bases, in that order; junction bases with no gene match: 6. This CDR3 has 15 amino acids. CDR1 is SNHLY and CDR2 is FYNNEI in the germline V gene.

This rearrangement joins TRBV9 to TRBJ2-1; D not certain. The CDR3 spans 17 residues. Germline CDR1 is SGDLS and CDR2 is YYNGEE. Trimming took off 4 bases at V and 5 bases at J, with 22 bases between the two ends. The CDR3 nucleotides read TGTGCCAGCAGCCCCACCCCCCCGCCGCCCAGGAACAATGAGCAGTTCTTC. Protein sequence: CASSPTPPPPRNNEQFF.

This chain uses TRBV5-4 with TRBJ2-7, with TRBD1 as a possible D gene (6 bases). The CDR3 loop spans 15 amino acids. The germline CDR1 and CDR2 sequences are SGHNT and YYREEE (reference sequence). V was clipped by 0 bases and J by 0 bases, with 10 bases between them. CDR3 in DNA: TGTGCCAGCAGCTTGGAGACAGGAAGCTCCTACGAGCAGTACTTC. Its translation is CASSLETGSSYEQYF. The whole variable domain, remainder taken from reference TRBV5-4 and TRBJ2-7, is ETGVTQSPTHLIKTRGQQVTLRCSSQSGHNTVSWYQQALGQGPQFIFQYYREEENGRGNFPPRFSGLQFPNYSSELNVNALELDDSALYLCASSLETGSSYEQYFGPGTRLTVT.

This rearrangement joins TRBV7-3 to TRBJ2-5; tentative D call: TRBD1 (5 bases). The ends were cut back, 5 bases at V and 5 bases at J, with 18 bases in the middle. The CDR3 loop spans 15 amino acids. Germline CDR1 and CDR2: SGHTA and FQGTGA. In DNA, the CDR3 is TGTGCCAGCAGCCCAAACGTAGGGGTCCAGGAGACCCAGTACTTC. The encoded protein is CASSPNVGVQETQYF. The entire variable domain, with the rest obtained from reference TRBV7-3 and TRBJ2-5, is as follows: GAGVSQTPSNKVTEKGKYVELRCDPISGHTALYWYRQSLGQGPEFLIYFQGTGAADDSGLPNDRFFAVRPEGSVSTLKIQRTERGDSAVYLCASSPNVGVQETQYFGPGTRLLVL.

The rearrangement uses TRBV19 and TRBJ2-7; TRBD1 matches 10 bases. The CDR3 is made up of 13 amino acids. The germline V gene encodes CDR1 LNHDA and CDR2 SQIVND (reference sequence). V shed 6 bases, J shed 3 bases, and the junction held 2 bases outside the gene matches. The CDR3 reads CASRRTGGYEQYF. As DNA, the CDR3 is TGTGCCAGTAGGCGGACAGGGGGCTACGAGCAGTACTTC.

Written as DNA, the CDR3 is TGTGCCAGCAGCCAACCAGACAGGGGCGAGCAGTTCTTC. Encoded protein: CASSQPDRGEQFF. V and J are TRBV7-3 and TRBJ2-1; TRBD1 aligns across 8 bases. CDR1 and CDR2 (germline): SGHTA, FQGTGA. The CDR3 loop spans 13 amino acids. J lost 10 bases, V lost 5 bases, and 7 bases had no gene match.

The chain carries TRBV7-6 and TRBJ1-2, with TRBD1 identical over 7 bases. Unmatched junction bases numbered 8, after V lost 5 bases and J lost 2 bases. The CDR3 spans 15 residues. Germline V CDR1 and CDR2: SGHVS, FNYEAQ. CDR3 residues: CASSRGTAKNYGYTF. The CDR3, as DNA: TGTGCCAGCAGCCGAGGGACAGCGAAAAACTATGGCTACACCTTC.

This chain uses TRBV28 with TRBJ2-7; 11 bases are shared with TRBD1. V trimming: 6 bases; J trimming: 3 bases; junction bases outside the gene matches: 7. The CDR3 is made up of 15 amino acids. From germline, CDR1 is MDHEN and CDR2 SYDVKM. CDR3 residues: CASRGGQGALYEQYF. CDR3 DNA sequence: TGTGCCAGCAGGGGCGGACAGGGGGCTCTCTACGAGCAGTACTTC. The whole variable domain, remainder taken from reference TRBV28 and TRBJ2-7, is DVKVTQSSRYLVKRTGEKVFLECVQDMDHENMFWYRQDPGLGLRLIYFSYDVKMKEKGDIPEGYSVSREKKERFSLILESASTNQTSMYLCASRGGQGALYEQYFGPGTRLTVT.

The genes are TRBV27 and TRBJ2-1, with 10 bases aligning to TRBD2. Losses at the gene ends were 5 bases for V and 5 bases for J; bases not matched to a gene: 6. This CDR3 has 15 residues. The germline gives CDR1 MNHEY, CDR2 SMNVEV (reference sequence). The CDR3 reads CASSPLAGAHNEQFF. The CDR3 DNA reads TGTGCCAGCAGTCCTCTAGCGGGGGCCCACAATGAGCAGTTCTTC.

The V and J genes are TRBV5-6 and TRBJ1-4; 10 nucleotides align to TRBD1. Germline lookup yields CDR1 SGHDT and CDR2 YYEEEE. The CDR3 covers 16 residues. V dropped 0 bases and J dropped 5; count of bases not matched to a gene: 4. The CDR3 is CASSLALGQGNEKLFF. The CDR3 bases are TGTGCCAGCAGCTTGGCTTTGGGACAGGGGAATGAAAAACTGTTTTTT.